Shown below are 9 T cell receptor beta chains from a single sample sequenced in a study of cytomegalovirus exposure and HLA in healthy donors. Libraries were prepared by immunoSEQ multiplex PCR; TCRdb keeps only in-frame clonotypes and omits some of them. The table records about 160,000 clones, around four fifths of them present only once. Sample: PBMCs. These receptors all come from a man aged 30 to 45 in good health and CMV-seropositive.

The chain carries TRBV13 and TRBJ2-3, with TRBD2 identical over 8 bases. The CDR3 runs 15 residues. V lost 5 bases to trimming and J lost 7 bases; unmatched junction nucleotides: 11. Per germline, CDR1 PRHDT and CDR2 FYEKMQ (reference sequence). The DNA for the CDR3 is TGTGCCAGCAGCCCGAGAAGCGGGGGAGGTTATACGCAGTATTTT. Residues: CASSPRSGGGYTQYF.

The chain couples TRBV6-5 to TRBJ2-3; D perhaps matches TRBD1 (6 bases). V was trimmed by 0 bases and J by 1 base, leaving 11 bases between them. This CDR3 has 16 residues. The germline V gene encodes CDR1 MNHEY and CDR2 SVGAGI. The chain's CDR3 is CASSYSTDRGTDTQYF. The DNA for the CDR3 is TGTGCCAGCAGTTACTCCACGGACAGAGGCACAGATACGCAGTATTTT.

The V and J genes are TRBV4-3 and TRBJ1-2, with a weak D call TRBD1 (6 bases). Trimming removed 0 bases from V and 4 bases from J, with 12 bases in between. Germline loops: CDR1 LGHNA, CDR2 YSLEER. The CDR3 extends over 15 amino acids. CDR3 sequence (DNA): TGCGCCAGCAGCCAAGAAGTCAGGGGTTCCTATGGCTACACCTTC. Encoded protein: CASSQEVRGSYGYTF.

This clone was found a few times. As DNA, the CDR3 is TGTGCCAGCAGCTCGCAAGAGACCCAGTACTTC. Protein sequence: CASSSQETQYF. The rearrangement joins TRBV5-4 to TRBJ2-5; D unclear. V dropped 3 bases and J dropped 2 bases, with 2 bases sitting between them. This CDR3 is 11 amino acids long. Germline V gene data show CDR1 as SGHNT and CDR2 as YYREEE (reference sequence).

This clone appeared once. This rearrangement joins TRBV5-5 to TRBJ2-1; D gene unclear. CDR1 is SGHKS and CDR2 is YYEKEE in the germline V gene (reference sequence). Trimming shortened V by 6 bases and J by 5 bases, and 6 bases separated the two germline ends. This CDR3 spans 11 amino acids. The CDR3 DNA is TGTGCCAGCAACAGCAACAATGAGCAGTTCTTC. Amino acids: CASNSNNEQFF.

The chain joins TRBV18 to TRBJ2-3; no clear D. Trimming removed 3 bases from V and 0 bases from J, with 7 bases in between. From germline, CDR1 is KGHSH and CDR2 LQKENI. The CDR3 runs to 14 residues. CDR3 sequence (DNA): TGTGCCAGCTCACCTCTTCCCAGCACAGATACGCAGTATTTT. This sequence encodes CASSPLPSTDTQYF.

The chain recombines TRBV10-3 with TRBJ1-3; 7 nucleotides line up with TRBD1. The CDR3 totals 16 residues. Germline V gene lookup returns CDR1 ENHRY and CDR2 SYGVKD. V shed 9 bases and J 0 bases; nucleotides not matched to a gene: 11. The CDR3: CAIRDSWGPSGNTIYF. Here the CDR3 DNA reads TGTGCCATAAGGGACAGCTGGGGCCCCTCTGGAAACACCATATATTTT.

V and J are TRBV11-2 and TRBJ2-7, with 10 positions matching TRBD2. V lost 0 bases, J lost 4 bases, and 9 bases stayed unmatched. CDR3 length equals 17 residues. Germline CDR1 and CDR2: SGHAT and FQNNGV. The CDR3 protein is CASSLDPSTSGAYEQYF. In nucleotides, the CDR3 is TGTGCCAGCAGCTTAGATCCGTCCACTAGCGGGGCGTACGAGCAGTACTTC.

V is TRBV7-8 and J is TRBJ2-7, with 9 bases aligning to TRBD1. Trimming removed 4 bases from V and 3 bases from J; junction bases left unmatched: 7. Germline V gene sequence: CDR1 SGHVS, CDR2 FQNEAQ. This CDR3 has 15 residues. CDR3 nucleotide sequence: TGTGCCAGCAGCTCTAGGGGACAGGGAATCTACGAGCAGTACTTC. Translated, it gives CASSSRGQGIYEQYF.